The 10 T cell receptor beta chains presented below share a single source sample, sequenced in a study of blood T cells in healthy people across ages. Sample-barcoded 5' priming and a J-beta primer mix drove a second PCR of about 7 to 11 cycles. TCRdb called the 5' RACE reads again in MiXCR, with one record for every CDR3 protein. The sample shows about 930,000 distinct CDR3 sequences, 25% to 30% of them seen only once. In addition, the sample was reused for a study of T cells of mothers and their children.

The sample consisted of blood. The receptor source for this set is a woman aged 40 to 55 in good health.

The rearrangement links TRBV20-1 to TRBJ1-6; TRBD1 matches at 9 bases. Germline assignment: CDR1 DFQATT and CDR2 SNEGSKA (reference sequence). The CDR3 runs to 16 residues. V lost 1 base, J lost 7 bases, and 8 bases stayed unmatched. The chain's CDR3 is CSARAGTGRGNSPLHF. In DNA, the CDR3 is TGCAGTGCTAGAGCCGGGACAGGGAGAGGGAATTCACCCCTCCACTTT.

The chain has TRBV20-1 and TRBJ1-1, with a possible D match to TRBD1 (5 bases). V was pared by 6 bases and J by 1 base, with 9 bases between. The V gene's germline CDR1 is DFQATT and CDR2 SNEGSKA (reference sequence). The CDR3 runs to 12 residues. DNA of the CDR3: TGCAGTGCCACGGACAAGAACACTGAAGCTTTCTTT. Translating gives CSATDKNTEAFF.

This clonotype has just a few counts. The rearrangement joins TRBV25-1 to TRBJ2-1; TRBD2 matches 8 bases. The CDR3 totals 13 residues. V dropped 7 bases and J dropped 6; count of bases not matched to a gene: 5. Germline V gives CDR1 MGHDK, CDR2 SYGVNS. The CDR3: CASTAGGLNEQFF. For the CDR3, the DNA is TGTGCCAGCACGGCGGGGGGCCTCAATGAGCAGTTCTTC.

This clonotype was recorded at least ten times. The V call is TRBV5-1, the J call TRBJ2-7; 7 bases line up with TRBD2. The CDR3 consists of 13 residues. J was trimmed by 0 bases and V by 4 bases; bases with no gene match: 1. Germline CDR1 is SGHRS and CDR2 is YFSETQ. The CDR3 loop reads CASSTSVSYEQYF. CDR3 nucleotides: TGCGCCAGCAGCACTAGCGTCTCCTACGAGCAGTACTTC. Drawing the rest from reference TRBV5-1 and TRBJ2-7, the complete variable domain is KAGVTQTPRYLIKTRGQQVTLSCSPISGHRSVSWYQQTPGQGLQFLFEYFSETQRNKGNFPGRFSGRQFSNSRSEMNVSTLELGDSALYLCASSTSVSYEQYFGPGTRLTVT.

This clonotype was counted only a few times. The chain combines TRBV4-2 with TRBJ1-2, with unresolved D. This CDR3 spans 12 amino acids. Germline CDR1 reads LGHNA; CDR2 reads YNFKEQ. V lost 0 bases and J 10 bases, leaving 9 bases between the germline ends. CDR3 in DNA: TGTGCCAGCAGCCAAGATCGGGGTGACTACACCTTC. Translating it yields CASSQDRGDYTF.

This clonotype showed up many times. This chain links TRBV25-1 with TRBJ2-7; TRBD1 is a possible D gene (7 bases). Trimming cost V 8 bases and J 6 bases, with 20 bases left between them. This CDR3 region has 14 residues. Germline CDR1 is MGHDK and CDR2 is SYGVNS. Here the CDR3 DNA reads TGTGCCAGCTTAGCGGCCAGGGGGTCCCTCGAGCAGTACTTC. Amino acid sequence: CASLAARGSLEQYF.

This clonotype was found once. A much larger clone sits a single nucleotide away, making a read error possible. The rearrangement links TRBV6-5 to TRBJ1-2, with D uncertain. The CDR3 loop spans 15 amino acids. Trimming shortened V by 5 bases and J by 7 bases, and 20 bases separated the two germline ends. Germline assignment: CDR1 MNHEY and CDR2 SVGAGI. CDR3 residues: CASSDDPRLGGGYTF. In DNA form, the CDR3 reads TGTGCCAGCAGTGACGACCCGCGCCTGGGCGGTGGCTACACCTTC.

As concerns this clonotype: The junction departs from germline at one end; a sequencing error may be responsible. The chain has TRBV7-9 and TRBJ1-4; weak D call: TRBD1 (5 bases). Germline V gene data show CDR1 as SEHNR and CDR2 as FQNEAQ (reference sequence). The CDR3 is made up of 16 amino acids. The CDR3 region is CVSSSGRGGIEEKLFF. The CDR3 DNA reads TGTGTCAGCAGCTCGGGCCGCGGGGGAATCGAGGAAAAACTGTTTTTT.

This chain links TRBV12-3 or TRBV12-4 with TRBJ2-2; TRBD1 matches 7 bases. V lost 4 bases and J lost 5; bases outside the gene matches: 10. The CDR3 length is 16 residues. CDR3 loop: CASSWRTGVGTGELFF. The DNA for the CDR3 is TGTGCCAGCAGTTGGCGAACAGGGGTTGGAACCGGGGAGCTGTTTTTT.

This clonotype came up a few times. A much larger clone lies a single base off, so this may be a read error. The CDR3 reads CSAQTTGGLFF. In DNA form, the CDR3 reads TGCAGCGCCCAGACGACAGGGGGGCTGTTTTTT. The chain has TRBV29-1 and TRBJ1-4; 9 positions match TRBD1. The germline V gene encodes CDR1 SQVTM and CDR2 ANQGSEA. J was trimmed by 14 bases and V by 7 bases; bases with no gene match: 8. The CDR3 contains 11 residues.